This T cell receptor (beta chain) was sequenced for a study of T cells in narcolepsy. As for the study in general: Donors had narcolepsy type 1 or type 2, or were healthy controls.

TCRdb's table, derived via immunoSEQ multiplex PCR, lists solely in-frame clones and lacks some. The top ten clones hold approximately 3.8% of a sample with some 30,000 clones, almost 80% of them seen once. Turning to this clone: Its antigen is unidentified.

Study-wide findings and caveats: HCRT-specific and TRIB2-specific autoreactive clonotypes appeared among same-patient CSF and blood CD4+ clonotypes.

The sample consisted of memory (CD45RA-) CD4+ T cells from blood. The source of this sequence is a human donor in good health.

The CDR3 coding sequence is TGCGCCAGCAGCTTGTATGTAGCCAATGAGCAGTTCTTC. It codes for CASSLYVANEQFF. The chain carries TRBV5-1 and TRBJ2-1; D not certain. This CDR3 is built from 13 residues. Germline loops: CDR1 SGHRS, CDR2 YFSETQ. Trimming took 1 base from V and 6 from J, leaving 8 bases between them.